The 27 T cell receptor beta chains presented below share a single source sample, sequenced in a study of T-cell memory formation after mild COVID-19. MiXCR was run by TCRdb on the 5' RACE reads, yielding one entry per CDR3 protein. The table has more than 80,000 distinct CDR3 sequences, around 12% seen once. Source material: PBMCs or a T cell subset sorted from them (not recorded which). The source of these receptors is an adult woman who had mild COVID-19 (a few samples of this study predate the infection). Cell type and time point are not known.

This clonotype appeared a few times. The J gene is TRBJ2-6, the V gene TRBV7-9, with D hard to call. Trimming removed 4 bases at V and 2 bases at J, with 12 bases between. CDR3 length: 16 amino acids. Germline assignment: CDR1 SEHNR and CDR2 FQNEAQ (reference sequence). CDR3 residues: CASSSPDWTGANVLTF. The CDR3 bases are TGTGCCAGCAGCTCCCCCGATTGGACTGGGGCCAACGTCCTGACTTTC. The variable domain in full, completed from reference TRBV7-9 and TRBJ2-6, reads DTGVSQNPRHKITKRGQNVTFRCDPISEHNRLYWYRQTLGQGPEFLTYFQNEAQLEKSRLLSDRFSAERPKGSFSTLEIQRTEQGDSAMYLCASSSPDWTGANVLTFGAGSRLTVL.

In its sample, this clonotype was seen many times. The chain recombines TRBV7-6 with TRBJ2-7, with TRBD1 as a possible D gene (6 bases). The CDR3 extends over 14 amino acids. Germline CDR1 is SGHVS and CDR2 is FNYEAQ. The V end was cut by 1 base, the J end by 5 bases, with 12 bases between. For the CDR3, the DNA is TGTGCCAGCAGCTTAGGGACAGATGGAAACGAGCAGTACTTC. Protein product: CASSLGTDGNEQYF. Complete variable domain (other parts from reference TRBV7-6 and TRBJ2-7): GAGVSQSPRYKVTKRGQDVALRCDPISGHVSLYWYRQALGQGPEFLTYFNYEAQQDKSGLPNDRFSAERPEGSISTLTIQRTEQRDSAMYRCASSLGTDGNEQYFGPGTRLTVT.

This chain connects TRBV7-9 to TRBJ1-2, with no clear D. Trimming took 4 bases from V and 4 from J, leaving 13 bases between them. The germline CDR1 and CDR2 sequences are SEHNR and FQNEAQ (reference sequence). The CDR3 runs 14 residues. The CDR3 spells CASSSPGKIYGYTF. The CDR3 DNA reads TGTGCCAGCAGCTCTCCGGGAAAAATCTATGGCTACACCTTC.

J is TRBJ2-2 and V is TRBV13, with a weak D call TRBD1 (5 bases). V lost 7 bases to trimming and J lost 1 base, with 13 bases between them. The germline gives CDR1 PRHDT, CDR2 FYEKMQ (reference sequence). The CDR3 has 15 amino acids. In DNA, the CDR3 is TGTGCCAGCACACGGACAAAAATGAACACCGGGGAGCTGTTTTTT. Protein: CASTRTKMNTGELFF.

This clonotype was seen many times. CDR3 nucleotides: TGTGCCAGCAGCAGGCGGGGGGCTAGCACAGATACGCAGTATTTT. This translates into CASSRRGASTDTQYF. The chain uses TRBV7-3 and TRBJ2-3; TRBD2 aligns across 8 bases. V was pared by 5 bases and J by 0 bases, with 4 bases of the junction left unmatched. Germline V gene data show CDR1 as SGHTA and CDR2 as FQGTGA. This CDR3 has 15 residues.

The chain employs TRBV30 and TRBJ2-7, with D perhaps matching TRBD2 (6 bases). The CDR3 has 14 amino acids. The germline CDR1 and CDR2 sequences are GTSNPN and SVGIG (reference sequence). The V end was cut by 0 bases, the J end by 6 bases, with 15 bases between. CDR3 in DNA: TGTGCCTGGAGTGTACTTAGCGGTTCTCGCGAGCAGTACTTC. Residues: CAWSVLSGSREQYF.

This clonotype has only a few counts. The chain joins TRBV23-1 to TRBJ2-7; D is ambiguous. TRBV23-1 is an open reading frame whose function is uncertain. This CDR3 contains 15 residues. The V end was cut by 3 bases, the J end by 2 bases, with 14 bases between. The chain's CDR3 is CASSHSRRDPYEQYF. The CDR3 DNA reads TGCGCCAGCAGTCACTCGAGGAGAGACCCCTACGAGCAGTACTTC.

The V gene is TRBV20-1, the J gene TRBJ2-1; D possibly corresponds to TRBD2 (6 bases). Trimming pared 4 bases from V and 0 bases from J, leaving 13 bases between. The CDR3 is made up of 15 amino acids. CDR1 DFQATT and CDR2 SNEGSKA come from the germline V gene (reference sequence). In nucleotides, the CDR3 is TGCAGTGCTACCGGACTACCGAGCTCCTACAATGAGCAGTTCTTC. Protein product: CSATGLPSSYNEQFF.

This clonotype was detected many times. The chain has TRBV4-2 and TRBJ2-7; perhaps TRBD1 as D (6 bases). Germline CDR1 LGHNA, CDR2 YNFKEQ. Trimming shortened V by 4 bases and J by 2 bases, and 12 bases separated the two germline ends. This CDR3 has 14 residues. Here the CDR3 reads CASSLYRTAYEQYF. The DNA of the CDR3 is TGTGCCAGCAGCCTTTACCGGACAGCCTACGAGCAGTACTTC.

A few counts support this clonotype. The V call is TRBV20-1, the J call TRBJ2-7; the D gene could be TRBD1 or TRBD2 (5 bases each). The V gene lost 1 base and the J gene lost 4 bases, with 14 bases spanning the gap. Germline CDR1 and CDR2: DFQATT and SNEGSKA (reference sequence). The CDR3 has 14 residues. CDR3 in amino acids: CSARAWGREYEQYF. The CDR3 DNA follows: TGCAGTGCTAGAGCCTGGGGGAGAGAGTACGAGCAGTACTTC.

The V call is TRBV6-5, the J call TRBJ1-2; D may be TRBD1 (6 bases). Germline CDR1 reads MNHEY; CDR2 reads SVGAGI. Trimming took 5 bases from V and 4 from J, leaving 11 bases between them. The CDR3 spans 13 residues. In DNA form, the CDR3 reads TGTGCCAGCAGTACCGGACAGCTCTATGGCTACACCTTC. Its protein is CASSTGQLYGYTF.

There are a few counts of this clonotype. This sequence joins TRBV20-1 and TRBJ2-7, with D perhaps TRBD1 (5 bases). The germline gives CDR1 DFQATT, CDR2 SNEGSKA (reference sequence). The CDR3 length is 15 residues. Trimming removed 0 bases at V and 0 bases at J, with 12 bases between. The CDR3 nucleotides read TGCAGTGCTAGAGATTACGACAGAAGCTCCTACGAGCAGTACTTC. Translated: CSARDYDRSSYEQYF.

The rearrangement links TRBV12-3 or TRBV12-4 to TRBJ1-4, with D unclear. This CDR3 contains 15 residues. V was cut by 3 bases and J by 0 bases, with 8 bases left in between. The CDR3 DNA reads as TGTGCCAGCAGTTTGGGCGGAGCAACTAATGAAAAACTGTTTTTT. Its protein product is CASSLGGATNEKLFF.

In regard to this clonotype: Compared with germline, one end of the junction differs, possibly owing to a read error. The gene calls are TRBV25-1 and TRBJ1-2; D is undetermined. CDR3 length: 14 residues. The germline gives CDR1 MGHDK, CDR2 SYGVNS. The CDR3 nucleotides read TGTGACAGCAGCCCAGGCGGGTTTTACTATGGCTACACCTTC. This encodes CDSSPGGFYYGYTF.

In this sample, this clonotype turned up a few times. J is TRBJ2-7 and V is TRBV6-6; D is possibly TRBD2 (5 bases). This CDR3 spans 13 amino acids. V was cut by 8 bases and J by 5 bases, with 16 bases left in between. Germline lookup yields CDR1 MNHNY and CDR2 SVGAGI (reference sequence). The CDR3 is CASSDWGSDEQYF. The CDR3 bases are TGTGCCAGCTCGGACTGGGGATCCGACGAGCAGTACTTC.

In this sample, this clonotype turned up many times. The chain couples TRBV5-1 to TRBJ1-1; D perhaps matches TRBD1 (5 bases). Trimming pared 7 bases from V and 3 bases from J, leaving 10 bases between. CDR3 length equals 12 residues. Germline V gene lookup returns CDR1 SGHRS and CDR2 YFSETQ. The CDR3 spells CASRIGDTEAFF. CDR3 nucleotides: TGCGCCAGCCGAATAGGGGACACTGAAGCTTTCTTT.

This clonotype was detected many times. This chain uses TRBV29-1 with TRBJ2-7; no reliable D call. V lost 7 bases to trimming and J lost 2 bases, with 15 bases between them. From germline, CDR1 is SQVTM and CDR2 ANQGSEA. This CDR3 is built from 13 residues. In DNA form, the CDR3 reads TGCAGCGCTGGTGGCAGTTTGGCCTACGAGCAGTACTTC. It yields the protein CSAGGSLAYEQYF.

This clonotype was observed a handful of times. J is TRBJ2-4 and V is TRBV7-9, with 10 nucleotides matching TRBD1. The CDR3 runs to 17 residues. The J segment lost 1 base and the V segment lost 5 bases, leaving 8 bases of the junction unmatched. Germline V gene sequence: CDR1 SEHNR, CDR2 FQNEAQ (reference sequence). The CDR3 protein is CASSPAGTGDAKNIQYF. In nucleotides, the CDR3 is TGTGCCAGCAGCCCCGCCGGGACAGGGGACGCCAAAAACATTCAGTACTTC. Looking up the rest from reference TRBV7-9 and TRBJ2-4 gives the full variable domain: DTGVSQNPRHKITKRGQNVTFRCDPISEHNRLYWYRQTLGQGPEFLTYFQNEAQLEKSRLLSDRFSAERPKGSFSTLEIQRTEQGDSAMYLCASSPAGTGDAKNIQYFGAGTRLSVL.

This clonotype was observed many times. The rearrangement links TRBV7-6 to TRBJ2-7, with 13 bases aligning to TRBD2. Germline values: CDR1 SGHVS, CDR2 FNYEAQ. This CDR3 spans 18 amino acids. The V and J ends lost 7 bases and 0 bases, in that order; junction bases with no gene match: 12. The CDR3 reads CASTRLAGGPTSSYEQYF. The DNA of the CDR3 is TGTGCCAGCACCCGACTAGCGGGAGGTCCCACAAGCTCCTACGAGCAGTACTTC.

The chain recombines TRBV3-1 with TRBJ1-5; D gene uncertain. The CDR3 length is 13 residues. The germline V gene has CDR1 LGHDT and CDR2 YNNKEL (reference sequence). Trimming pared 1 base from V and 7 bases from J, leaving 8 bases between. CDR3 DNA: TGTGCCAGCAGCCAAGTCCTGGCGCAGCCCCAGCATTTT. It specifies CASSQVLAQPQHF.

This clonotype has more than one count but fewer than ten. This sequence joins TRBV12-3 or TRBV12-4 and TRBJ1-5; 12 nucleotides agree with TRBD1. Unmatched junction bases numbered 6, after V lost 3 bases and J lost 0 bases. The CDR3 spans 18 residues. In DNA form, the CDR3 reads TGTGCCAGCAGTTTGGGACAGGGGGCCGTATATAGCAATCAGCCCCAGCATTTT. This gives the protein CASSLGQGAVYSNQPQHF.

The chain combines TRBV7-9 with TRBJ2-2; TRBD1 is a possible D gene (6 bases). The CDR3 runs to 16 residues. The V end was cut by 5 bases, the J end by 1 base, with 14 bases between. Germline V gene sequence: CDR1 SEHNR, CDR2 FQNEAQ (reference sequence). CDR3 loop: CASSAGDRVNTGELFF. The CDR3 DNA sequence: TGTGCCAGCAGCGCAGGGGACCGGGTGAACACCGGGGAGCTGTTTTTT.

J is TRBJ2-2 and V is TRBV19; D is possibly TRBD2 (6 bases). V was trimmed by 8 bases and J by 7 bases, leaving 14 bases between them. This CDR3 is built from 13 residues. CDR1 and CDR2 from the germline V gene are LNHDA and SQIVND (reference sequence). The CDR3 is CASATLAFGELFF. CDR3 bases: TGTGCCAGTGCAACACTAGCATTCGGGGAGCTGTTTTTT.

This clonotype has more than one count but fewer than ten. This sequence joins TRBV14 and TRBJ2-5, with 11 bases matching TRBD2. Looked up from germline, CDR1 is SGHDN and CDR2 is FVKESK. There are 15 residues in the CDR3. V lost 3 bases and J lost 1; bases outside the gene matches: 1. The CDR3 region has the DNA TGTGCCAGCAGCCAGGGACTAGCGGCCCAAGAGACCCAGTACTTC. Amino acid sequence: CASSQGLAAQETQYF.

This clonotype appeared a few times. The V gene is TRBV12-3 or TRBV12-4, the J gene TRBJ2-5; maybe TRBD1 (6 bases). The CDR3 is 15 amino acids. V lost 7 bases and J lost 2, with 17 bases in between. The CDR3 DNA follows: TGTGCCAGCACCCGATTAGGGGACACACAAGAGACCCAGTACTTC. It is translated as CASTRLGDTQETQYF.

The chain joins TRBV30 to TRBJ2-1; 9 bases match TRBD1. With V trimmed by 2 bases and J by 4 bases, 24 bases remained unmatched. CDR1 is GTSNPN and CDR2 is SVGIG in the germline V gene (reference sequence). There are 21 residues in the CDR3. The CDR3 DNA reads TGTGCCTGGAGTCCTCAGACGCCCTCACCTGGACAGGGGACCTTATACAATGAGCAGTTCTTC. Its translation: CAWSPQTPSPGQGTLYNEQFF.

This clonotype was found a few times. The CDR3 sequence is CASSWKGGYGYTF. CDR3 sequence (DNA): TGTGCCAGCAGTTGGAAAGGAGGTTATGGCTACACCTTC. The chain employs TRBV6-5 and TRBJ1-2, with D unresolved. The CDR3 is made up of 13 amino acids. Germline V gives CDR1 MNHEY, CDR2 SVGAGI. The V gene lost 4 bases and the J gene lost 5 bases, with 11 bases spanning the gap.